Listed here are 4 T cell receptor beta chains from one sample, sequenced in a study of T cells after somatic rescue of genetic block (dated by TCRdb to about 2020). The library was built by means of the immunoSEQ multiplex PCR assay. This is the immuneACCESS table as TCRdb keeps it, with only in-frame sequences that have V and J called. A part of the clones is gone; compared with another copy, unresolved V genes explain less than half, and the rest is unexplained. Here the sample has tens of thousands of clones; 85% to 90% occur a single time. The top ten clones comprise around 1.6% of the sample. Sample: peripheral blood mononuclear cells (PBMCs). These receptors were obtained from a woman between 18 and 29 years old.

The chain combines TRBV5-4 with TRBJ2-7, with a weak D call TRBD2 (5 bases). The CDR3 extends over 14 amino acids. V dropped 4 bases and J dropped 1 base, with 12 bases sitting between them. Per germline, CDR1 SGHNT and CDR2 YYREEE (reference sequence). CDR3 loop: CASSQTGLSYEQYF. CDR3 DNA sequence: TGTGCCAGCAGCCAAACGGGATTGTCCTACGAGCAGTACTTC.

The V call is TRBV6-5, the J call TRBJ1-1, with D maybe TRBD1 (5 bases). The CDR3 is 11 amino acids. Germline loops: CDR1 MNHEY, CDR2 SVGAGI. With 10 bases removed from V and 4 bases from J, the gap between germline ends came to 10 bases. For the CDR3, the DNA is TGTGCCACAGGTGGGGGCACTGAAGCTTTCTTT. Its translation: CATGGGTEAFF.

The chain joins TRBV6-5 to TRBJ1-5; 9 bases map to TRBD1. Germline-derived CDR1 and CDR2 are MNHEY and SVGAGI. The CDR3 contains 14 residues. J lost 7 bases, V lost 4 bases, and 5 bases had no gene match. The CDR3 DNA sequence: TGTGCCAGCAGTTCAGGGACAGGGAGACAGCCCCAGCATTTT. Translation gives CASSSGTGRQPQHF.

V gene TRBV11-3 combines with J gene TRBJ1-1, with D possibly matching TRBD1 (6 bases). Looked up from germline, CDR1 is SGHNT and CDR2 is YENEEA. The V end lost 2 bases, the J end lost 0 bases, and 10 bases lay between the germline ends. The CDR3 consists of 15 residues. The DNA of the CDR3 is TGTGCCAGCAGCTTATCCGCAGGGGTGAACACTGAAGCTTTCTTT. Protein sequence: CASSLSAGVNTEAFF.